A selection of T cell receptor beta chains follows, all from one sample in a study of blood T cell repertoires in COVID-19. Some clones are missing from TCRdb's copy, which holds only in-frame ones; the method was immunoSEQ multiplex PCR. The sample holds around 260,000 clones, about 90% seen once. Sample: peripheral blood. The receptors come from a person aged 18-29 years with COVID-19, enrolled during active disease. Each CDR3 is given with its conserved first and last residue. The D gene is left open where the match is weak. Size is omitted from some rows. Given values are once, few, many or a class for expanded clones.

size	D	V	J	CDR3	DNA
-	-	TRBV27	TRBJ1-2	CASTGGSSYGYTF	TGTGCCAGCACGGGTGGATCGAGCTATGGCTACACCTTC
once	-	TRBV4-1	TRBJ2-7	CASSQSSLPTYEQYF	TGCGCCAGCAGCCAATCTTCCCTACCGACCTACGAGCAGTACTTC
-	-	TRBV19	TRBJ1-5	CASSILWQGGGQPQHF	TGTGCCAGTAGTATATTGTGGCAGGGCGGGGGTCAGCCCCAGCATTTT
-	-	TRBV19	TRBJ1-1	CASSNLGGNTEAFF	TGTGCCAGTAGTAACCTAGGGGGGAACACTGAAGCTTTCTTT
-	-	TRBV6-5	TRBJ2-1	CASRVQAGTYNEQFF	TGTGCCAGTCGGGTCCAAGCGGGTACCTACAATGAGCAGTTCTTC
-	-	TRBV2	TRBJ1-4	CASSEQGEKLFF	TGTGCCAGCAGTGAACAGGGTGAAAAACTGTTTTTT
-	-	TRBV7-9	TRBJ2-7	CASSSGVSYEQYF	TGTGCCAGCAGCTCGGGAGTTTCCTACGAGCAGTACTTC
-	TRBD1	TRBV6-5	TRBJ2-7	CASRGTGGAYEQYF	TGTGCCAGCAGAGGGACAGGGGGCGCCTACGAGCAGTACTTC
-	-	TRBV4-2	TRBJ2-3	CASSQESTGDTQYF	TGTGCCAGCAGCCAAGAGAGCACAGGGGATACGCAGTATTTT
-	TRBD1	TRBV5-4	TRBJ1-2	CASSRRTGDGYTF	TGTGCCAGCAGCCGAAGGACAGGGGATGGCTACACCTTC
-	TRBD1	TRBV23-1	TRBJ2-5	CASSHPGQFQETQYF	TGCGCCAGCAGTCACCCGGGACAGTTCCAAGAGACCCAGTACTTC
-	TRBD1	TRBV10-2	TRBJ1-5	CASRQEGQGGHQPQHF	TGCGCCAGCAGACAAGAGGGACAGGGAGGGCATCAGCCCCAGCATTTT
-	TRBD1	TRBV10-1	TRBJ1-1	CASRFRRRRPGQGVTEAFF	TGCGCCAGCAGATTCCGAAGAAGGCGCCCGGGACAGGGGGTCACTGAAGCTTTCTTT
-	-	TRBV9	TRBJ2-7	CASSAGVWGYEQYF	TGTGCCAGCAGCGCCGGGGTGTGGGGCTACGAGCAGTACTTC
once	-	TRBV3-1/TRBV3-2	TRBJ1-2	CASSQDAAVGYTF	TGTGCCAGCAGCCAAGATGCGGCGGTCGGCTACACCTTC
-	-	TRBV5-1	TRBJ1-1	CASSLIGTGQNTEAFF	TGCGCCAGCAGCTTAATAGGTACGGGACAGAACACTGAAGCTTTCTTT
-	TRBD1	TRBV28	TRBJ2-5	CASSFRSLGQGPSQYF	TGTGCCAGCAGTTTTCGTTCCCTCGGACAGGGCCCTAGCCAGTACTTC
-	-	TRBV5-6	TRBJ2-5	CASSFPSRAGETQYF	TGTGCCAGCAGCTTCCCTTCCCGGGCGGGGGAGACCCAGTACTTC
few	-	TRBV29-1	TRBJ2-3	CSVEDGIAVGDTQYF	TGCAGCGTTGAAGATGGGATAGCGGTGGGGGATACGCAGTATTTT
-	-	TRBV28	TRBJ2-7	CASSPPIQGRSYEQYF	TGTGCCAGCAGCCCCCCTATACAGGGAAGGAGCTACGAGCAGTACTTC
once	TRBD1	TRBV11-2	TRBJ2-7	CASSLAAGGYNEQYF	TGTGCCAGCAGCTTAGCGGCAGGGGGCTACAACGAGCAGTACTTC
-	TRBD1	TRBV5-1	TRBJ1-2	CASSPGPGQGNHDGYTF	TGCGCCAGCAGCCCTGGACCGGGACAGGGGAATCACGATGGCTACACCTTC
-	-	TRBV6-5	TRBJ2-6	CASSLSGANVLTF	TGTGCCAGCAGCCTCTCTGGGGCCAACGTCCTGACTTTC
-	TRBD2	TRBV7-2	TRBJ2-7	CASSLVSGSTSYEQYF	TGTGCCAGCAGCTTAGTTAGCGGGAGTACCTCCTACGAGCAGTACTTC
once	TRBD2	TRBV5-1	TRBJ2-1	CASTNPVGAGVPAGAYNEQFF	TGCGCCAGCACTAACCCGGTAGGAGCGGGAGTTCCGGCAGGAGCCTACAATGAGCAGTTCTTC
-	-	TRBV18	TRBJ1-4	CASSPDREKLFF	TGTGCCAGCTCACCAGACAGGGAAAAACTGTTTTTT
-	-	TRBV7-9	TRBJ2-1	CASSLGVARGDEQFF	TGTGCCAGCAGCTTAGGTGTGGCCAGGGGGGATGAGCAGTTCTTC
-	TRBD1	TRBV7-2	TRBJ2-5	CASSPDRGRETQYF	TGTGCCAGCAGCCCCGACAGGGGGCGTGAGACCCAGTACTTC
once	TRBD1	TRBV5-6	TRBJ1-3	CASSPTGGAGNTIYF	TGTGCCAGCAGCCCTACAGGGGGCGCCGGAAACACCATATATTTT
-	-	TRBV6-6	TRBJ2-2	CASSSGLPVNTGELFF	TGTGCCAGCAGTTCTGGACTACCTGTAAACACCGGGGAGCTGTTTTTT
once	TRBD1	TRBV10-3	TRBJ1-1	CAIRLGGGADTEAFF	TGTGCCATCAGGCTTGGAGGGGGCGCGGACACTGAAGCTTTCTTT
-	-	TRBV5-4	TRBJ2-5	CASSLLEQETQYF	TGTGCCAGCAGCTTATTAGAACAAGAGACCCAGTACTTC
once	TRBD2	TRBV10-2	TRBJ2-7	CASGTSGAYEQYF	TGCGCCAGTGGGACTAGCGGGGCCTACGAGCAGTACTTC
-	TRBD2	TRBV7-9	TRBJ2-1	CASNPGLADYNEQFF	TGTGCCAGCAACCCGGGACTAGCGGACTACAATGAGCAGTTCTTC
-	-	TRBV12-2	TRBJ2-1	CASRLCSSGRGDEQFF	TGTGCAAGTCGCTTATGCTCTAGCGGGAGAGGTGATGAGCAGTTCTTC
-	TRBD2	TRBV5-1	TRBJ2-7	CASSRTSGDHEQYF	TGCGCCAGCAGCCGGACTAGCGGGGACCACGAGCAGTACTTC
-	-	TRBV15	TRBJ2-2	CATSTGTGELFF	TGTGCCACCAGCACCGGCACCGGGGAGCTGTTTTTT
-	TRBD1	TRBV5-4	TRBJ2-2	CASSPLTTGLNTGELFF	TGTGCCAGCAGTCCGTTAACGACAGGGTTGAACACCGGGGAGCTGTTTTTT
-	-	TRBV4-3	TRBJ2-7	CASSPGQGGYEQYF	TGCGCCAGCAGCCCCGGCCAGGGGGGCTACGAGCAGTACTTC
-	-	TRBV27	TRBJ1-2	CASTSMAQRRTYGYTF	TGTGCCAGCACCTCCATGGCACAGCGTCGGACATATGGCTACACCTTC
-	TRBD1	TRBV5-1	TRBJ2-5	CASSLAPGQGEQETQYF	TGCGCCAGCAGCTTGGCCCCGGGACAGGGGGAACAAGAGACCCAGTACTTC
few	-	TRBV28	TRBJ2-5	CASSLGRRETQYF	TGTGCCAGCAGTTTAGGGAGACGGGAGACCCAGTACTTC
-	-	TRBV10-3	TRBJ1-5	CAISEVDQPQHF	TGTGCCATCAGTGAGGTCGATCAGCCCCAGCATTTT
-	TRBD1	TRBV7-9	TRBJ2-1	CASSSTTGRNEQFF	TGTGCCAGCAGCTCAACGACAGGGAGAAATGAGCAGTTCTTC
-	TRBD1	TRBV14	TRBJ1-6	CASSRTGKAGYSPLHF	TGTGCCAGCAGCCGGACAGGGAAGGCGGGATACTCACCCCTCCACTTT
-	-	TRBV7-8	TRBJ1-1	CASSLYRNAEAFF	TGTGCCAGCAGCTTGTACAGGAACGCTGAAGCTTTCTTT
-	TRBD2	TRBV5-1	TRBJ2-1	CASSLASGVDEQFF	TGCGCCAGCAGCTTGGCTAGCGGGGTCGATGAGCAGTTCTTC
-	TRBD1	TRBV2	TRBJ2-1	CASSEGDRARYEQFF	TGTGCCAGCAGTGAGGGGGACAGGGCACGATATGAGCAGTTCTTC
-	-	TRBV19	TRBJ2-5	CASSAHGETQYF	TGTGCCAGTAGTGCTCACGGAGAGACCCAGTACTTC
-	-	TRBV27	TRBJ1-2	CASSPGLRYGYTF	TGTGCCAGCAGTCCGGGACTGAGGTATGGCTACACCTTC
-	-	TRBV7-2	TRBJ1-5	CASSESGNQPQHF	TGTGCCAGCAGCGAATCGGGTAATCAGCCCCAGCATTTT
-	TRBD1	TRBV6-2/TRBV6-3	TRBJ2-7	CASSYGDRGQVEQYF	TGTGCCAGCAGTTACGGGGACAGGGGGCAGGTCGAGCAGTACTTC